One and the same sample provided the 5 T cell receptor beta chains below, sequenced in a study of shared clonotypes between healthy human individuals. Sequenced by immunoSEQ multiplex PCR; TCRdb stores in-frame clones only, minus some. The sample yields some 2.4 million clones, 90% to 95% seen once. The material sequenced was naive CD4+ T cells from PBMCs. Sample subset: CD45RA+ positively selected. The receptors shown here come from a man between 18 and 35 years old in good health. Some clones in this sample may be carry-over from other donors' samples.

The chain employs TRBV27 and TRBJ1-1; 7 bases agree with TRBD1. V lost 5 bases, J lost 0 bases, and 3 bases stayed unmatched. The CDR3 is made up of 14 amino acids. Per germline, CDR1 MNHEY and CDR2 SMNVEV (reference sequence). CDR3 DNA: TGTGCCAGCAGTCCGGGGACAGTGAACACTGAAGCTTTCTTT. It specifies CASSPGTVNTEAFF.

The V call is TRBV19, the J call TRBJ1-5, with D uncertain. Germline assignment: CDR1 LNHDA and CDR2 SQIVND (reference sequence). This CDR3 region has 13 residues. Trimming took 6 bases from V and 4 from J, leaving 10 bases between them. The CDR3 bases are TGTGCCAGTAGGGGGATTGGGAATCAGCCCCAGCATTTT. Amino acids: CASRGIGNQPQHF. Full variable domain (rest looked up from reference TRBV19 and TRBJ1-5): DGGITQSPKYLFRKEGQNVTLSCEQNLNHDAMYWYRQDPGQGLRLIYYSQIVNDFQKGDIAEGYSVSREKKESFPLTVTSAQKNPTAFYLCASRGIGNQPQHFGDGTRLSIL.

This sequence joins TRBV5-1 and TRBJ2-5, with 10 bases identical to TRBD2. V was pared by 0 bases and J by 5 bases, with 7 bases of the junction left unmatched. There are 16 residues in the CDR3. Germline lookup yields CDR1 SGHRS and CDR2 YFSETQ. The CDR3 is CASSLAGLAGVETQYF. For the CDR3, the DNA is TGCGCCAGCAGCTTGGCCGGGCTAGCGGGAGTGGAGACCCAGTACTTC.

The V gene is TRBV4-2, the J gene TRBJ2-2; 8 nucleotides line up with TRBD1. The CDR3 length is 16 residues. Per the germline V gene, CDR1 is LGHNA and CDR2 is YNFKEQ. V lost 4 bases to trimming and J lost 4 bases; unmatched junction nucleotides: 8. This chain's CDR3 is CASSPRGQAGTGELFF. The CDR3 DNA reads TGTGCCAGCAGCCCCCGGGGACAGGCGGGCACCGGGGAGCTGTTTTTT.

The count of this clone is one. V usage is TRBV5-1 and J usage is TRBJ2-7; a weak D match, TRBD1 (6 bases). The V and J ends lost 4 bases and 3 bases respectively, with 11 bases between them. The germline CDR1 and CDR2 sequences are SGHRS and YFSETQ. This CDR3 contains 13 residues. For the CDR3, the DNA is TGCGCCAGCAGCGGACAGCCTCTCTACGAGCAGTACTTC. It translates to CASSGQPLYEQYF.